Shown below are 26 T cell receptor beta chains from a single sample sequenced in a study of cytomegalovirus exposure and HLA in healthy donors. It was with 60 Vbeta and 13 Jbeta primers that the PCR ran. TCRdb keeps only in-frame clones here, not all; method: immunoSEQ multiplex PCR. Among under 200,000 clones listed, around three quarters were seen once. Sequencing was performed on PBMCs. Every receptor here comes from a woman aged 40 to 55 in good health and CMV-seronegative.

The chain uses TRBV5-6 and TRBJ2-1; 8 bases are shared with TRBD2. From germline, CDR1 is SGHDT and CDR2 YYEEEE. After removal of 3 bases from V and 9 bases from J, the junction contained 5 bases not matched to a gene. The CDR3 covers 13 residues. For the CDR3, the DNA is TGTGCCAGCAGCTCCGGACTAGCCCCTGAGCAGTTCTTC. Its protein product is CASSSGLAPEQFF.

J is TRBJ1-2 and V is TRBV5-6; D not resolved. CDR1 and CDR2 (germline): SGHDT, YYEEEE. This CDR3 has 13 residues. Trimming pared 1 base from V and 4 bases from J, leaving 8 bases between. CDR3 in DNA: TGTGCCAGCAGCTTGCCCAGCGGCTATGGCTACACCTTC. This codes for CASSLPSGYGYTF. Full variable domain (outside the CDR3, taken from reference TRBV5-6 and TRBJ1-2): DAGVTQSPTHLIKTRGQQVTLRCSPKSGHDTVSWYQQALGQGPQFIFQYYEEEERQRGNFPDRFSGHQFPNYSSELNVNALLLGDSALYLCASSLPSGYGYTFGSGTRLTVV.

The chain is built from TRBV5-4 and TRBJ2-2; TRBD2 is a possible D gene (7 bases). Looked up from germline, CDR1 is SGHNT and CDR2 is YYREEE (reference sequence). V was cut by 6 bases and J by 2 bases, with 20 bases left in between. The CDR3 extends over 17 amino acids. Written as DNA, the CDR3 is TGTGCCAGCAACATCAACCGGGGGGCGCGAAACACCGGGGAGCTGTTTTTT. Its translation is CASNINRGARNTGELFF.

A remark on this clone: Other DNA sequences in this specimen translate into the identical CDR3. This chain's CDR3 is CASSPGGGVGNTIYF. The DNA for the CDR3 is TGCGCCAGCAGCCCGGGGGGGGGCGTCGGAAACACCATATATTTT. The chain employs TRBV5-1 and TRBJ1-3; perhaps TRBD1 as D (6 bases). The germline V gene has CDR1 SGHRS and CDR2 YFSETQ. The CDR3 totals 15 residues. V lost 4 bases, J lost 4 bases, and 15 bases lay in between.

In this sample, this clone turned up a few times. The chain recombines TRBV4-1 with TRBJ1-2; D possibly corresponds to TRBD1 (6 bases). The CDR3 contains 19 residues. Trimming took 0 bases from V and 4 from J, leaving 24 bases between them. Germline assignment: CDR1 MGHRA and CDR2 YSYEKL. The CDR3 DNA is TGCGCCAGCAGCCAAGACGAAAGGCTCGGGAAAACAGGGACCTATGGCTACACCTTC. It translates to CASSQDERLGKTGTYGYTF.

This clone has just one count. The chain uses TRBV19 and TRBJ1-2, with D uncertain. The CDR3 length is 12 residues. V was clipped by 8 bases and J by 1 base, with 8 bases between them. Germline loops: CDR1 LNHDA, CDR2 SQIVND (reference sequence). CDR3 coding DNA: TGTGCCAGTGAGGAGGATAACTATGGCTACACCTTC. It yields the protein CASEEDNYGYTF.

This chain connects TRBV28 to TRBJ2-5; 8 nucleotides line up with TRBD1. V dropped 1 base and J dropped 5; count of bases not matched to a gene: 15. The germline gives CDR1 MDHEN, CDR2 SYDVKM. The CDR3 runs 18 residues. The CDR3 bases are TGTGCCAGCAGTTTATCCCCACGACAGGGGCGCGCGGGGGAGACCCAGTACTTC. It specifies CASSLSPRQGRAGETQYF.

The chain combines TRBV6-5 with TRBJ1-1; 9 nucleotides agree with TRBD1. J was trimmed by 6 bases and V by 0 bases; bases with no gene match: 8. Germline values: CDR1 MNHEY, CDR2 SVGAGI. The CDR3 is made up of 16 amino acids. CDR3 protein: CASSYSRSDRGSEAFF. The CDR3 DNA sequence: TGTGCCAGCAGTTACTCACGTTCGGACAGGGGCTCTGAAGCTTTCTTT.

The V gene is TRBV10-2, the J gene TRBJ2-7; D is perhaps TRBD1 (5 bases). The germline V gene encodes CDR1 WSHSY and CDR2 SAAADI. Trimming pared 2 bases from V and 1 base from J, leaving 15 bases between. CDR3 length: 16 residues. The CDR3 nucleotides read TGCGCCAGCAGTGAGCTTGTATTTGACAGTTCCTACGAGCAGTACTTC. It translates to CASSELVFDSSYEQYF.

CDR3 region: CASSFVPGQGNTEAFF. The CDR3 DNA sequence: TGCGCCAGCAGCTTTGTTCCGGGACAGGGGAACACTGAAGCTTTCTTT. This chain joins TRBV5-1 and TRBJ1-1; TRBD1 matches at 9 bases. The CDR3 is 16 amino acids. Germline loops: CDR1 SGHRS, CDR2 YFSETQ. J was trimmed by 1 base and V by 2 bases; bases with no gene match: 6.

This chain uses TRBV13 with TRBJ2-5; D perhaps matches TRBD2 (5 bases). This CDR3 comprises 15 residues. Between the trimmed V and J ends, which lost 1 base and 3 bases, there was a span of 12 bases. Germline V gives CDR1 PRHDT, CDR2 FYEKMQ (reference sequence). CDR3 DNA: TGTGCCAGCAGCTTAGCCGGGAACACGAAAGAGACCCAGTACTTC. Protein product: CASSLAGNTKETQYF.

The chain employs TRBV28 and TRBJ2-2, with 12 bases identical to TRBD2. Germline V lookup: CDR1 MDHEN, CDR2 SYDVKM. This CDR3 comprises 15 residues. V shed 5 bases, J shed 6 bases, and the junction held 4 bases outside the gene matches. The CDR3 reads CASSPSGRVAGELFF. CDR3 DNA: TGTGCCAGCAGTCCTAGCGGGAGGGTGGCCGGGGAGCTGTTTTTT.

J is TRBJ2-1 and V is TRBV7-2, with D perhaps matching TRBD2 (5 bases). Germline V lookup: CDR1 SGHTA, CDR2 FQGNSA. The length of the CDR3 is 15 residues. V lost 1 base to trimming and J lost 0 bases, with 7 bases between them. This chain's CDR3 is CASSLEADSYNEQFF. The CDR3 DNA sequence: TGTGCCAGCAGCTTAGAAGCGGACTCCTACAATGAGCAGTTCTTC.

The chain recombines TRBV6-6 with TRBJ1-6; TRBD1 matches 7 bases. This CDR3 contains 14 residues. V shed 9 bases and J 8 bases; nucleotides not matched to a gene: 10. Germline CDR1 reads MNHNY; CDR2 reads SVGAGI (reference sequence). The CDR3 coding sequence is TGTGCCAGTCAGGGGGATGCCCTGGATTCACCCCTCCACTTT. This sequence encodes CASQGDALDSPLHF.

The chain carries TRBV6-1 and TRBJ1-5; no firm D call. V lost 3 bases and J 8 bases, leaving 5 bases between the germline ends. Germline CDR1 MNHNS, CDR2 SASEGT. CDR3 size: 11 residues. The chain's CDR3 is CASSEREPQHF. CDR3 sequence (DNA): TGTGCCAGCAGTGAGAGGGAGCCCCAGCATTTT.

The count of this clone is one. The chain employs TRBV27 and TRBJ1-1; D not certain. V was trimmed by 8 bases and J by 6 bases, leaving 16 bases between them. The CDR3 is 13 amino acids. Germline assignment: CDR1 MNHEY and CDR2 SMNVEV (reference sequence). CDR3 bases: TGTGCCAGCGCCGCTTCGGTTTCTGCTGAAGCTTTCTTT. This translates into CASAASVSAEAFF.

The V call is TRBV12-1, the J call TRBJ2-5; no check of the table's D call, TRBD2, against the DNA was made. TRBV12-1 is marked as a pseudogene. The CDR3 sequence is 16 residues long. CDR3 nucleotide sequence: TGTGCCAGCAGCTTTGGGACGGCGGGGGGGCTAGAGACCCAGTACTTC. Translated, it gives CASSFGTAGGLETQYF.

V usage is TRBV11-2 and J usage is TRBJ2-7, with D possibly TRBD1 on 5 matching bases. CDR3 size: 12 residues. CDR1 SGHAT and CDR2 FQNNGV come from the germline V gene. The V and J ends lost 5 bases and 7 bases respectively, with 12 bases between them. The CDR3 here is CASSRPGFEQYF. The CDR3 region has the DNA TGTGCCAGCAGCAGACCAGGGTTTGAGCAGTACTTC.

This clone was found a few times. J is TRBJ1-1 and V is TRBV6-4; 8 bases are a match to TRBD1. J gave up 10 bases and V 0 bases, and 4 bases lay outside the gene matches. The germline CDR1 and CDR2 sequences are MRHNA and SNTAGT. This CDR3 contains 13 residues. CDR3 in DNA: TGTGCCAGCAGTGACTCGCCAGGGGGCCCAGCTTTCTTT. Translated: CASSDSPGGPAFF.

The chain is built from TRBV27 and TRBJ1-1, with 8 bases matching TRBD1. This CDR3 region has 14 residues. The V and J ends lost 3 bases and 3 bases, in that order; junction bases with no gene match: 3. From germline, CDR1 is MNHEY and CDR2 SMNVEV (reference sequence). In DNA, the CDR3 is TGTGCCAGCAGTTTTGGCAGGGGGCACACTGAAGCTTTCTTT. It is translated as CASSFGRGHTEAFF.

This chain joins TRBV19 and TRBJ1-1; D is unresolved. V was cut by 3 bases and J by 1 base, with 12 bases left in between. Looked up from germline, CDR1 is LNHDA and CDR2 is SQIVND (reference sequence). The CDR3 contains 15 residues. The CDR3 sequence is CASSIDRGWNTEAFF. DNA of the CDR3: TGTGCCAGTAGTATTGACCGGGGATGGAACACTGAAGCTTTCTTT.

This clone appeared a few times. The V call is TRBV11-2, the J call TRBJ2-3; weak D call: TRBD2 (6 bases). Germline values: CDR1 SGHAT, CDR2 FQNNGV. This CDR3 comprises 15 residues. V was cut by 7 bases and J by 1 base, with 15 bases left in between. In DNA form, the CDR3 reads TGTGCCAGCACCCGCGGGGTTCGTGGCACAGATACGCAGTATTTT. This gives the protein CASTRGVRGTDTQYF.

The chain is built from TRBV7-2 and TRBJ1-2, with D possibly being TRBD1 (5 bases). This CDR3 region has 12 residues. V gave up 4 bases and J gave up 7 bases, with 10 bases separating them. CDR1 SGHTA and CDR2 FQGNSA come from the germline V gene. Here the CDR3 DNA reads TGTGCCAGCAGCTCGATAGGGGCTGGCTACACCTTC. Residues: CASSSIGAGYTF.

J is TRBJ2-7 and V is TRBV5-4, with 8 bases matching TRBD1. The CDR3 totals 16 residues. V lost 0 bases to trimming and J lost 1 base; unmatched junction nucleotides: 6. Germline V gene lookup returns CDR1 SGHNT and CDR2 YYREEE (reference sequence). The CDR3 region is CASSLDRGVGSYEQYF. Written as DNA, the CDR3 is TGTGCCAGCAGCTTGGACAGGGGGGTGGGTTCCTACGAGCAGTACTTC.

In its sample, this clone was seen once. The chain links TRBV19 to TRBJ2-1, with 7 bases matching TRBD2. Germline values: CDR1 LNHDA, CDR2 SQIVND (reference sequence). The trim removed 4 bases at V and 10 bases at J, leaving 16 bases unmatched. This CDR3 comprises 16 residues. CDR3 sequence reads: CASSTLAAGGQREQFF. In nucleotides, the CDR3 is TGTGCCAGTAGTACCCTAGCGGCTGGGGGTCAAAGAGAGCAGTTCTTC.

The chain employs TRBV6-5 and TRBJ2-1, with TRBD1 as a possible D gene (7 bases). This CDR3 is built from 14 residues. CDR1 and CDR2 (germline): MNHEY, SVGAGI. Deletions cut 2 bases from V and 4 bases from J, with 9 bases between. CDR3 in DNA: TGTGCCAGCAGTTACCAGGGGGGATACAATGAGCAGTTCTTC. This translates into CASSYQGGYNEQFF.